Shown below are 29 T cell receptor beta chains from a single sample sequenced in a study of cytomegalovirus exposure and HLA in healthy donors. PCR used 60 Vbeta primers and 13 Jbeta primers. Repertoires were generated with immunoSEQ multiplex PCR, while TCRdb's copy carries only in-frame clones and drops some. The data contain 150,000 to 250,000 clones, 85% of them singletons. The specimen sequenced was PBMCs. These receptors were obtained from a woman in her 50s in good health and CMV-seronegative.

This chain links TRBV29-1 with TRBJ2-3; possibly TRBD2 for D (5 bases). The CDR3 extends over 11 amino acids. The V gene's germline CDR1 is SQVTM and CDR2 ANQGSEA. The CDR3 sequence: CTGLSTDTQYF. In DNA form, the CDR3 reads TGCACCGGACTTAGCACAGATACGCAGTATTTT.

This clone has more than one count but fewer than ten. V gene TRBV28 combines with J gene TRBJ2-3; 9 positions match TRBD2. The CDR3 length is 13 residues. The ends lost 2 bases at V and 9 bases at J; junction bases unmatched: 3. From germline, CDR1 is MDHEN and CDR2 SYDVKM. CDR3 amino acids: CASSLSGTSTQYF. The CDR3 DNA reads TGTGCCAGCAGTTTAAGCGGGACTAGCACGCAGTATTTT.

This chain links TRBV6-5 with TRBJ2-7; 11 nucleotides agree with TRBD1. Germline lookup yields CDR1 MNHEY and CDR2 SVGAGI. V lost 6 bases and J lost 6; bases outside the gene matches: 7. The CDR3 runs 14 residues. The CDR3 loop reads CASRARDRGFEQYF. CDR3 nucleotide sequence: TGTGCCAGCAGGGCCCGGGACAGGGGGTTCGAGCAGTACTTC.

This clone was seen more than once but under ten times. This chain connects TRBV4-3 to TRBJ1-1; D may be TRBD1 (6 bases). From germline, CDR1 is LGHNA and CDR2 YSLEER. The CDR3 runs 16 residues. Between the trimmed V and J ends, which lost 0 bases and 0 bases, there was a span of 11 bases. The CDR3, as DNA: TGCGCCAGCAGCCAAGACAGGACAGTTCTGAACACTGAAGCTTTCTTT. Protein product: CASSQDRTVLNTEAFF.

The chain uses TRBV5-1 and TRBJ2-3, with TRBD2 identical over 13 bases. J lost 6 bases, V lost 4 bases, and 8 bases had no gene match. This CDR3 is 16 amino acids long. The germline V gene encodes CDR1 SGHRS and CDR2 YFSETQ. CDR3 protein: CASSPGLAGEGDTQYF. Here the CDR3 DNA reads TGCGCCAGCAGCCCCGGACTAGCGGGAGAAGGGGATACGCAGTATTTT.

CDR3 DNA sequence: TGCGCCAGCAGCGCGTACAGGGATCCTGGAAACACCATATATTTT. Translation: CASSAYRDPGNTIYF. This rearrangement joins TRBV5-1 to TRBJ1-3; D perhaps matches TRBD1 (6 bases). Per the germline V gene, CDR1 is SGHRS and CDR2 is YFSETQ. CDR3 length equals 15 residues. The V gene lost 4 bases and the J gene lost 2 bases, with 13 bases spanning the gap.

V gene TRBV28 combines with J gene TRBJ2-7, with D possibly TRBD2 on 6 matching bases. The CDR3 covers 17 residues. The V end lost 2 bases, the J end lost 3 bases, and 20 bases lay between the germline ends. The V gene's germline CDR1 is MDHEN and CDR2 SYDVKM. CDR3 protein: CASSLDGTSDLGYEQYF. The CDR3 DNA reads as TGTGCCAGCAGTTTAGACGGGACTTCAGATCTCGGCTACGAGCAGTACTTC. Full variable domain (remainder filled in from reference TRBV28 and TRBJ2-7): DVKVTQSSRYLVKRTGEKVFLECVQDMDHENMFWYRQDPGLGLRLIYFSYDVKMKEKGDIPEGYSVSREKKERFSLILESASTNQTSMYLCASSLDGTSDLGYEQYFGPGTRLTVT.

The chain has TRBV6-5 and TRBJ2-7; 9 bases are shared with TRBD2. CDR1 is MNHEY and CDR2 is SVGAGI in the germline V gene. CDR3 length: 13 residues. V trimming: 6 bases; J trimming: 3 bases; junction bases outside the gene matches: 3. The CDR3 protein is CASRRREGYEQYF. CDR3 DNA sequence: TGTGCCAGCAGGAGGCGGGAGGGCTACGAGCAGTACTTC.

In its sample, this clone was seen once. The rearrangement joins TRBV13 to TRBJ2-1; no clear D gene. Trimming pared 5 bases from V and 0 bases from J, leaving 14 bases between. Per germline, CDR1 PRHDT and CDR2 FYEKMQ (reference sequence). There are 16 residues in the CDR3. This CDR3 is CASSTVEESSYNEQFF. CDR3 DNA sequence: TGTGCCAGCAGCACCGTCGAAGAGAGCTCCTACAATGAGCAGTTCTTC. The full variable domain, with the rest looked up from reference TRBV13 and TRBJ2-1, is AAGVIQSPRHLIKEKRETATLKCYPIPRHDTVYWYQQGPGQDPQFLISFYEKMQSDKGSIPDRFSAQQFSDYHSELNMSSLELGDSALYFCASSTVEESSYNEQFFGPGTRLTVL.

The gene calls are TRBV27 and TRBJ2-1, with TRBD2 matching 7 bases. CDR1 is MNHEY, CDR2 SMNVEV, per germline (reference sequence). This CDR3 contains 15 residues. V was pared by 1 base and J by 8 bases, with 8 bases of the junction left unmatched. CDR3 sequence: CASSLYRTRVDEQFF. The CDR3 DNA follows: TGTGCCAGCAGTTTATACAGGACTAGGGTGGATGAGCAGTTCTTC.

V gene TRBV18 combines with J gene TRBJ1-4; tentative D call: TRBD1 (5 bases). Germline assignment: CDR1 KGHSH and CDR2 LQKENI. The CDR3 totals 16 residues. Trimming shortened V by 3 bases and J by 0 bases, and 11 bases separated the two germline ends. This chain's CDR3 is CASSPQGPATNEKLFF. DNA of the CDR3: TGTGCCAGCTCACCTCAGGGTCCTGCAACTAATGAAAAACTGTTTTTT.

This CDR3 is CASSLAPLNYGYTF. The CDR3 nucleotides are TGTGCCAGCAGCTTAGCTCCCCTTAACTATGGCTACACCTTC. The chain links TRBV7-2 to TRBJ1-2; D call uncertain. V was shortened by 0 bases and J by 1 base, with 6 bases between the two germline ends. Germline V CDR1 and CDR2: SGHTA, FQGNSA. There are 14 residues in the CDR3.

The chain uses TRBV7-9 and TRBJ1-4; possible D gene TRBD1, 5 bases. The CDR3 loop spans 15 amino acids. Germline CDR1 reads SEHNR; CDR2 reads FQNEAQ (reference sequence). V lost 3 bases and J lost 4, with 12 bases in between. The CDR3 spells CASSLQGFGNEKLFF. The CDR3 DNA reads TGTGCCAGCAGCTTGCAGGGCTTTGGTAATGAAAAACTGTTTTTT.

This chain links TRBV7-3 with TRBJ2-2, with a possible D match to TRBD2 (6 bases). Germline V gives CDR1 SGHTA, CDR2 FQGTGA. Deletions cut 5 bases from V and 5 bases from J, with 15 bases between. This CDR3 spans 15 amino acids. The CDR3 protein is CASSEFGTETGELFF. The DNA of the CDR3 is TGTGCCAGCAGCGAATTTGGGACTGAAACCGGGGAGCTGTTTTTT.

The chain uses TRBV11-2 and TRBJ2-3; 16 positions agree with TRBD2. Germline loops: CDR1 SGHAT, CDR2 FQNNGV. Losses at the gene ends were 5 bases for V and 1 base for J; bases not matched to a gene: 6. CDR3 length: 18 amino acids. Written as DNA, the CDR3 is TGTGCCAGCAGCAAACCGGGACTAGCGGGAGGGGGCACAGATACGCAGTATTTT. Translation gives CASSKPGLAGGGTDTQYF.

The chain is built from TRBV4-3 and TRBJ1-1; tentatively, D is TRBD1 (6 bases). The V and J ends lost 4 bases and 6 bases respectively, with 12 bases between them. Germline-derived CDR1 and CDR2 are LGHNA and YSLEER. The CDR3 totals 13 residues. CDR3 residues: CASSRSGGSEAFF. Written as DNA, the CDR3 is TGCGCCAGCAGCCGCTCGGGGGGCTCTGAAGCTTTCTTT.

The chain combines TRBV5-5 with TRBJ1-3; D not certain. Trimming took off 4 bases at V and 2 bases at J, with 13 bases between the two ends. There are 15 residues in the CDR3. CDR1 and CDR2 from the germline V gene are SGHKS and YYEKEE (reference sequence). CDR3 amino acids: CASSALGGPGNTIYF. The CDR3 region has the DNA TGTGCCAGCAGCGCCCTGGGAGGACCTGGAAACACCATATATTTT.

The chain couples TRBV5-5 to TRBJ2-2; D is unclear. Germline CDR1 SGHKS, CDR2 YYEKEE (reference sequence). This CDR3 has 15 residues. Trimming removed 1 base at V and 8 bases at J, with 15 bases between. CDR3 sequence (DNA): TGTGCCAGCAGCTTGACTACCCATGAGCTAGGGGAGCTGTTTTTT. This translates into CASSLTTHELGELFF.

This clone was picked up a small number of times. The rearrangement joins TRBV28 to TRBJ2-7; 11 bases are shared with TRBD1. The CDR3 consists of 13 residues. The V segment lost 4 bases and the J segment 6 bases; nucleotides outside the gene matches: 2. Germline V gives CDR1 MDHEN, CDR2 SYDVKM. The DNA for the CDR3 is TGTGCCAGCAGTTCCGGGACAGGGGGCGAGCAGTACTTC. Amino acid sequence: CASSSGTGGEQYF.

This rearrangement joins TRBV28 to TRBJ2-2; 10 nucleotides agree with TRBD1. There are 17 residues in the CDR3. Germline CDR1 is MDHEN and CDR2 is SYDVKM. After removal of 4 bases from V and 5 bases from J, the junction contained 10 bases not matched to a gene. The CDR3: CASSSPGTGVMTGELFF. The CDR3, as DNA: TGTGCCAGCAGTTCCCCCGGGACAGGGGTGATGACCGGGGAGCTGTTTTTT.

This clone was seen only once. The identical CDR3 is also encoded by other nucleotide sequences in the sample. This sequence joins TRBV28 and TRBJ2-7; the match to TRBD1 covers 9 bases. CDR1 is MDHEN and CDR2 is SYDVKM in the germline V gene. V shed 6 bases, J shed 2 bases, and the junction held 5 bases outside the gene matches. CDR3 length: 14 amino acids. The CDR3 DNA reads TGTGCCAGCAGCTTAGGACAGGGGCCCTACGAGCAGTACTTC. Protein product: CASSLGQGPYEQYF.

CDR3 protein: CASSAGQIPYEQYF. The CDR3, as DNA: TGTGCCAGCTCAGCGGGACAGATACCTTACGAGCAGTACTTC. The rearrangement links TRBV18 to TRBJ2-7; D is perhaps TRBD1 (7 bases). CDR3 length: 14 residues. Germline CDR1 is KGHSH and CDR2 is LQKENI. V lost 5 bases to trimming and J lost 4 bases, with 15 bases between them.

The chain recombines TRBV7-2 with TRBJ1-4; no firm D call. The CDR3 is 13 amino acids. The V and J ends lost 5 bases and 8 bases respectively, with 12 bases between them. Germline V gives CDR1 SGHTA, CDR2 FQGNSA. DNA for the CDR3: TGTGCCAGCAGCCAGTCGGGGAGGGAAAAACTGTTTTTT. Translation: CASSQSGREKLFF.

This rearrangement joins TRBV5-1 to TRBJ1-1; 7 nucleotides line up with TRBD1. V shed 5 bases and J 5 bases; nucleotides not matched to a gene: 9. The CDR3 has 14 amino acids. Germline CDR1 SGHRS, CDR2 YFSETQ. The CDR3 region has the DNA TGCGCCAGCAGACCCGACAGGGAGTGGACTGAAGCTTTCTTT. This translates into CASRPDREWTEAFF.

The chain uses TRBV28 and TRBJ2-7, with D possibly TRBD1 on 6 matching bases. V was clipped by 10 bases and J by 1 base, with 14 bases between them. CDR3 length: 13 residues. CDR1 and CDR2 from the germline V gene are MDHEN and SYDVKM. The DNA of the CDR3 is TGTGCCACCAATTCGGGACATTCCTACGAGCAGTACTTC. Protein: CATNSGHSYEQYF.

The chain carries TRBV7-8 and TRBJ2-1; TRBD2 might be the D (6 bases). From germline, CDR1 is SGHVS and CDR2 FQNEAQ. The V and J ends lost 5 bases and 6 bases respectively, with 11 bases between them. The CDR3 length is 13 residues. The CDR3 is CASSRTTPNEQFF. CDR3 DNA sequence: TGTGCCAGCAGCCGGACTACCCCCAATGAGCAGTTCTTC. Variable domain in full (rest from reference TRBV7-8 and TRBJ2-1): GAGVSQSPRYKVAKRGQDVALRCDPISGHVSLFWYQQALGQGPEFLTYFQNEAQLDKSGLPSDRFFAERPEGSVSTLKIQRTQQEDSAVYLCASSRTTPNEQFFGPGTRLTVL.

This chain joins TRBV9 and TRBJ1-2; D might be TRBD1 (5 bases). V lost 6 bases and J lost 1, with 19 bases in between. This CDR3 spans 16 amino acids. Looked up from germline, CDR1 is SGDLS and CDR2 is YYNGEE. The CDR3 DNA sequence: TGTGCCAGCAACCGACCTATGTGGGGGGGTAACTATGGCTACACCTTC. It translates to CASNRPMWGGNYGYTF. The full variable domain, with the rest looked up from reference TRBV9 and TRBJ1-2, is DSGVTQTPKHLITATGQRVTLRCSPRSGDLSVYWYQQSLDQGLQFLIQYYNGEERAKGNILERFSAQQFPDLHSELNLSSLELGDSALYFCASNRPMWGGNYGYTFGSGTRLTVV.

The genes are TRBV5-4 and TRBJ2-5; 12 positions agree with TRBD2. The trim removed 4 bases at V and 5 bases at J, leaving 12 bases unmatched. Germline CDR1 is SGHNT and CDR2 is YYREEE (reference sequence). This CDR3 has 17 residues. The CDR3 loop reads CASSLLRTSGKMETQYF. CDR3 DNA sequence: TGTGCCAGCAGCCTACTCAGGACTAGCGGGAAAATGGAGACCCAGTACTTC.

The chain is built from TRBV19 and TRBJ1-5; tentative D call: TRBD1 (5 bases). From germline, CDR1 is LNHDA and CDR2 SQIVND (reference sequence). The CDR3 has 18 amino acids. With 5 bases removed from V and 3 bases from J, the gap between germline ends came to 23 bases. CDR3 sequence reads: CASSPSGGFRQFNQPQHF. As DNA, the CDR3 is TGTGCCAGTAGTCCAAGCGGGGGGTTTCGGCAGTTCAATCAGCCCCAGCATTTT.